Listed below are T cell receptor beta chains from one sample, sequenced in a study of T cells expressing NK-cell markers. Using the 5' RACE reads, TCRdb records one entry per CDR3 protein without DNA. The table for this sample gives 550,000 to 600,000 distinct CDR3 sequences. The sample comprised blood T cells: a sorted CD56 or NKG2C T cell subset, CD4+ or CD8+ T cells, or bulk PBMC T cells (not recorded which). Receptors originate from a man between 18 and 35 years old in good health. The CDR3 runs from the conserved cysteine through the conserved F or W. The order of the fields is V gene, J gene, CDR3 protein.

>TRBV6-5|TRBJ2-1
CASSHSFKSTSYNEQFF
>TRBV5-1|TRBJ2-3
CASSGPNTDTQYF
>TRBV6-2/TRBV6-3|TRBJ2-1
CASSNSNLGQFF
>TRBV7-9|TRBJ2-7
CASSFGPSLGWKEEQYF
>TRBV10-3|TRBJ2-1
CAISEGSGEQFF
>TRBV24-1|TRBJ2-1
CATSELAGGPLEFF
>TRBV20-1|TRBJ2-1
CSARVSGIKFF
>TRBV12-3/TRBV12-4|TRBJ1-1
CASRSQGMNTEAFF
>TRBV20-1|TRBJ2-2
CSARVQMTGMGTGELFF
>TRBV7-9|TRBJ2-4
CASSPSTVAKNIQYF
>TRBV7-6|TRBJ1-4
CASSPYSGIGKKLFF
>TRBV5-1|TRBJ2-1
CASQRELKNEQFF
>TRBV20-1|TRBJ1-1
CSASYGGMNTEAFF
>TRBV5-1|TRBJ2-2
CASSPTTNTGELFF
>TRBV5-1|TRBJ2-2
CASSLGSTEANTGELFF
>TRBV24-1|TRBJ2-5
CATSDRTGAQGETQYF
>TRBV20-1|TRBJ2-5
CSAREFKVPGAQYF
>TRBV4-3|TRBJ2-3
CASSQEGRAEQYF
>TRBV6-5|TRBJ2-3
CASRGLVPDTQYF
>TRBV25-1|TRBJ2-3
CASALAGGTDTQYF
>TRBV5-5|TRBJ1-3
CASSPRDGLSGNTIYF
>TRBV9|TRBJ2-7
CASSVTDSYEQYF
>TRBV12-3/TRBV12-4|TRBJ2-7
CASRPSGTGNEQYF
>TRBV6-2/TRBV6-3|TRBJ1-1
CASRPNPGSYTEAFF
>TRBV7-9|TRBJ2-1
CASSLGGQGDEQFF
>TRBV5-1|TRBJ2-5
CASSLIDWGQEETQYF
>TRBV27|TRBJ2-1
CASRTGATMYNEQFF
>TRBV12-3/TRBV12-4|TRBJ2-6
CASSPTSGRTGANVLTF
>TRBV28|TRBJ2-3
CASGSGQGYTDTQYF
>TRBV5-1|TRBJ2-3
CASRSGGRPLGTDTQYF
>TRBV4-1|TRBJ2-1
CASSQLGLAGERGQFF
>TRBV11-3|TRBJ2-1
CASSLGSGVSNEQFF
>TRBV5-5|TRBJ2-1
CASSLDQHREQFF
>TRBV20-1|TRBJ2-3
CSAVSPGGGTDTQYF
>TRBV7-2|TRBJ1-5
CASSLALVSNQPQHF
>TRBV12-3/TRBV12-4|TRBJ2-5
CASSPRGGRGETQYF
>TRBV19|TRBJ2-1
CASSIGQREGPEQFF
>TRBV3-1|TRBJ2-1
CASSPPGHPTYNEQFF